A single T cell receptor beta chain is shown here with its context. Original analysis: Counts of nucleated cells, estimated from reference gene primer amplification, were obtained. Assay used: immunoSEQ multiplex PCR; TCRdb lists only in-frame clones, some missing. The V and J calls and clone size come from that table; D and trimming were worked out from the DNA. Of about 86,000 clones listed, approximately 78% are singletons. This sample is part of a study of blood T cell repertoires in COVID-19. Turning to the study itself: Sites across the United States, Italy and Spain contributed samples from acute and convalescent COVID-19. The cDNA or gDNA used as material had been derived from T cells, B-cell-depleted T cells, or PBMCs.

The CDR3 has 16 residues. V was clipped by 8 bases and J by 4 bases; unmatched bases: 9. The germline V gene encodes CDR1 LGHDT and CDR2 YNNKEL (reference sequence). The chain recombines TRBV3-1 (or the pseudogene TRBV3-2) with TRBJ2-1, with 12 bases lining up with TRBD2. The sequencing input was peripheral blood. The source is a woman aged 80 or older with acute or convalescent COVID-19. CDR3 in amino acids: CASSDLAGGPYNEQFF. The DNA for the CDR3 is TGTGCCAGCTCTGACCTAGCGGGAGGGCCTTACAATGAGCAGTTCTTC.